This T cell receptor beta chain was captured in a study of blood T cell repertoires in COVID-19. The wider study: Acute-phase and convalescent COVID-19 samples originated in the United States, Italy and Spain. PBMCs, B-cell-depleted T cells, or T cells were the source of the cDNA or gDNA that made up the material.

V lost 0 bases and J lost 1, with 7 bases in between. CDR3 length: 15 amino acids. From germline, CDR1 is SGHNT and CDR2 YYREEE (reference sequence). This clone was recorded once. Authors' methods: Reference gene primer amplification yielded estimated nucleated cell counts. Clones were read by immunoSEQ multiplex PCR, and TCRdb kept only the in-frame ones, dropping some. That table furnishes V, J and clone size, whereas the DNA furnished D and trimming. The table includes around 100,000 clones, approximately 90% detected once. Sequences were obtained from peripheral blood. The source is a woman aged 45 to 65 with acute or convalescent COVID-19. The rearrangement uses TRBV5-4 and TRBJ2-2, with no clear D. For the CDR3, the DNA is TGTGCCAGCAGCTTGGGTCTAGAGAACACCGGGGAGCTGTTTTTT. Translation gives CASSLGLENTGELFF.